The rows below give T cell receptor beta chains drawn from one sample of a study of T cell repertoires in cytomegalovirus infection. TCRdb recomputed calls from the reads with MiXCR, one row per CDR3 protein. The repertoire holds 450,000 to 650,000 distinct CDR3 sequences, more than 20% seen once, with less than 15% in the top ten. The sample taken for sequencing was PBMCs. The receptors come from a human donor in good health (CMV status not recorded). Some clones in this sample may be carry-over from other donors' samples. Each CDR3 is given with its conserved first and last residue. Each record gives: V gene, clone size, D gene, J gene, CDR3 DNA, CDR3 protein. D genes are given only for firm matches. Rows may omit the clone size; those that give it use once, few, many or a size class.

TRBV11-2	many	TRBD2	TRBJ2-5	TGTGCCAGCAGCTACGGGGTAGCGGGAGGCGAGACCCAGTACTTC	CASSYGVAGGETQYF
TRBV4-1	.	.	TRBJ2-7	TGCGCCAGCAGCCAAGATAGCAGCTTTGGCGAGCAGTACTTC	CASSQDSSFGEQYF
TRBV7-6	few	TRBD1	TRBJ2-2	TGTGCCAGCAGAAGAGGGGGCTCGTCGAACACCGGGGAGCTGTTTTTT	CASRRGGSSNTGELFF
TRBV20-1	.	.	TRBJ2-1	TGCAGTGCTAGTACTGAAGTAGGATACAATGAGCAGTTCTTC	CSASTEVGYNEQFF
TRBV7-2	many	.	TRBJ2-3	TGTGCCAGCAGCCCGAGTCTAGGGGCAGATACGCAGTATTTT	CASSPSLGADTQYF
TRBV7-2	.	.	TRBJ1-5	TGTGCCAGCAGCTCAGAGACAGAACCTAATCAGCCCCAGCATTTT	CASSSETEPNQPQHF
TRBV14	few	TRBD1	TRBJ1-1	TGTGCCAGCAGCCAAGTTACAGGGGCACAGGACACTGAAGCTTTCTTT	CASSQVTGAQDTEAFF
TRBV7-9	.	TRBD2	TRBJ2-3	TGTGCCAGCAGCTACCCTAGCGGCCTCACAGATACGCAGTATTTT	CASSYPSGLTDTQYF
TRBV28	.	.	TRBJ1-1	TGTGCCAGCAGTCCCCCGTCGGGAAGGGCCACTGAAGCTTTCTTT	CASSPPSGRATEAFF
TRBV19	.	.	TRBJ2-3	TGTGCCAGTCGAAATACCGATAGCACAGATACGCAGTATTTT	CASRNTDSTDTQYF
TRBV7-3	many	.	TRBJ2-5	TGTGCCAGCAGCCCTCAAGGGTTCATGAGCGGAGAGACCCAGTACTTC	CASSPQGFMSGETQYF
TRBV25-1	many	.	TRBJ2-1	TGTGCCAGCAGTGATTCACAAGGGGGGAAAGAATACAATGAGCAGTTCTTC	CASSDSQGGKEYNEQFF
TRBV15	few	.	TRBJ2-7	TGTGCCACCAGCAGACGGCTCGGCTCCTACGAGCAGTACTTC	CATSRRLGSYEQYF
TRBV4-1	few	TRBD2	TRBJ2-1	TGCGCCAGCAGCCAAGATGGAGGTAGCGGGTTGCAGTTCTTC	CASSQDGGSGLQFF
TRBV7-6	many	.	TRBJ1-2	TGTGCCAGCAGCTTAGGTACAGGGCTCGACTATGGCTACACCTTC	CASSLGTGLDYGYTF
TRBV29-1	.	TRBD1	TRBJ1-1	TGCAGCGTTGGGAAACAGGGGCAGAACACTGAAGCTTTCTTT	CSVGKQGQNTEAFF
TRBV23-1	.	TRBD2	TRBJ2-1	TGCGCCAGCAGTCAATCTCCACTAGCGGGAGCCTACAATGAGCAGTTCTTC	CASSQSPLAGAYNEQFF
TRBV12-5	few	.	TRBJ2-1	TGTGCTAGTGGCCAACCTTCTACAGGGTTAGATGAGCAGTTCTTC	CASGQPSTGLDEQFF
TRBV6-1	.	TRBD2	TRBJ2-2	TGTGCCAGCAACCCGACTAGCGTCACCGGGGAGCTGTTTTTT	CASNPTSVTGELFF
TRBV24-1	.	.	TRBJ2-3	TGTGCCACCAGGGGAGCAGCAGATACGCAGTATTTT	CATRGAADTQYF
TRBV5-6	.	.	TRBJ2-5	TGTGCCAGCAGCCGATCAGGGCAGGGCGAGACCCAGTACTTC	CASSRSGQGETQYF
TRBV24-1	.	TRBD2	TRBJ2-7	TGTGCCACCTCGGACGCAGCGGGGGGCTACGAGCAGTACTTC	CATSDAAGGYEQYF
TRBV7-6	many	.	TRBJ2-1	TGTGCCAGCAGCTTAGAGGGGGTCAGGGGCAATGAGCAGTTCTTC	CASSLEGVRGNEQFF
TRBV2	.	TRBD1	TRBJ2-2	TGTGCCAGCAGTGCGGCAGGGGGCTCGAACACCGGGGAGCTGTTTTTT	CASSAAGGSNTGELFF
TRBV12-3/TRBV12-4	.	TRBD1	TRBJ1-4	TGTGCCAGCAGAACCGGGACAGGGGGCGCGGGCGAAAAACTGTTTTTT	CASRTGTGGAGEKLFF
TRBV7-2	many	TRBD2	TRBJ2-1	TGTGCCAGCAACCGGGAGGGCCCTCGGCATGAGCAGTTCTTC	CASNREGPRHEQFF
TRBV4-1	.	.	TRBJ1-2	TGCGCCAGCAGCCAAGATCCTTTAAATCGTGGCTACACCTTC	CASSQDPLNRGYTF
TRBV6-6	.	TRBD1	TRBJ1-2	TGTGCCAGCAGTTACCGAGGGGGCGAAGTGACTAACTATGGCTACACCTTC	CASSYRGGEVTNYGYTF
TRBV27	.	TRBD1	TRBJ1-2	TGTGCCAGCAGTTTGTCTACGGGACAGGGCTATGGCTACACCTTC	CASSLSTGQGYGYTF
TRBV10-3	few	.	TRBJ2-7	TGTGCCATTAGAGGAACTGGGAACTCCTACGAGCAGTACTTC	CAIRGTGNSYEQYF
TRBV12-5	few	.	TRBJ1-6	TGTGCTAGTGGTCCATTCAGGGATTCACCCCTCCACTTT	CASGPFRDSPLHF
TRBV7-9	.	.	TRBJ2-7	TGTGCCAGCAGCTTAGCGCGCCTAGACGTGCAGTACTTC	CASSLARLDVQYF
TRBV7-2	few	.	TRBJ2-2	TGTGCCAGCACCCCTTTTGCGGCAACGAACACCGGGGAGCTGTTTTTT	CASTPFAATNTGELFF
TRBV7-6	.	.	TRBJ2-1	TGTGCCAGCAGCTTAGCAGGCCGGGTCTGGTCCTACAATGAGCAGTTCTTC	CASSLAGRVWSYNEQFF
TRBV2	.	TRBD2	TRBJ2-1	TGTGCCAGCGTGGGGCAAGCGGGATTCTACAATGAGCAGTTCTTC	CASVGQAGFYNEQFF
TRBV5-6	.	.	TRBJ1-5	TGTGCCAGCAGCTTGGCAGATGGCAAGCCCCAGCATTTT	CASSLADGKPQHF
TRBV12-3/TRBV12-4	few	TRBD2	TRBJ2-3	TGTGCCAGCAGCAAAAGCGGGGGAAAACGTGAGGCAGATACGCAGTATTTT	CASSKSGGKREADTQYF
TRBV7-2	many	TRBD2	TRBJ2-1	TGTGCCAGCAGCTTATCGCCGGGAGGGCCCAATGAGCAGTTCTTC	CASSLSPGGPNEQFF